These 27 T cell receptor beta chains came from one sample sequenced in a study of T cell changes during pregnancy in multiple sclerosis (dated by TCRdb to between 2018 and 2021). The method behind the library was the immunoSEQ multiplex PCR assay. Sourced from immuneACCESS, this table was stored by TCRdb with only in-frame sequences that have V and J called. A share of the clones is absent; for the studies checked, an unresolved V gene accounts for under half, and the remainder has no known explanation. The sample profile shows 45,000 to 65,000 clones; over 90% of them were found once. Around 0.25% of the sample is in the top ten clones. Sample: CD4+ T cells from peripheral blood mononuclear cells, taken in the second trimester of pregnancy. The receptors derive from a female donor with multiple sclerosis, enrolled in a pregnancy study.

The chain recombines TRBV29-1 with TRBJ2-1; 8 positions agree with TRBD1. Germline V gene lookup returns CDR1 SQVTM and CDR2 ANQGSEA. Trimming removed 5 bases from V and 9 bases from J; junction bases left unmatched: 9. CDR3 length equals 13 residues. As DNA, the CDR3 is TGCAGCGTTAAAGGGCAGGGGGCAGGTGAGCAGTTCTTC. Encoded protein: CSVKGQGAGEQFF.

CDR3 region: CASSQWGQDGPQHF. Written as DNA, the CDR3 is TGTGCCAGCAGCCAATGGGGCCAGGACGGGCCCCAGCATTTT. This chain joins TRBV7-6 and TRBJ1-5, with TRBD1 as a possible D gene (5 bases). The germline CDR1 and CDR2 sequences are SGHVS and FNYEAQ. This CDR3 comprises 14 residues. The ends were cut back, 5 bases at V and 9 bases at J, with 17 bases in the middle.

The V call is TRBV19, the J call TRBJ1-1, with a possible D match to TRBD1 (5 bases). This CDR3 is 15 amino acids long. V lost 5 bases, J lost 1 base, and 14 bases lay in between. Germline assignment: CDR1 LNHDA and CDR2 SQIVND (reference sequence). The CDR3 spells CASSSRRVENTEAFF. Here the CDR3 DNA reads TGTGCCAGTAGTTCGCGCAGGGTGGAGAACACTGAAGCTTTCTTT.

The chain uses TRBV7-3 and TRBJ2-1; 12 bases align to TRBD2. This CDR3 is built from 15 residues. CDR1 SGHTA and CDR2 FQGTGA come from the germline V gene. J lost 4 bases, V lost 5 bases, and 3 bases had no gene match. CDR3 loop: CASSPGTSGYNEQFF. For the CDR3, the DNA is TGTGCCAGCAGCCCCGGGACTAGCGGGTACAATGAGCAGTTCTTC. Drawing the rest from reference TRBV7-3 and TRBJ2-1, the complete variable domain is GAGVSQTPSNKVTEKGKYVELRCDPISGHTALYWYRQSLGQGPEFLIYFQGTGAADDSGLPNDRFFAVRPEGSVSTLKIQRTERGDSAVYLCASSPGTSGYNEQFFGPGTRLTVL.

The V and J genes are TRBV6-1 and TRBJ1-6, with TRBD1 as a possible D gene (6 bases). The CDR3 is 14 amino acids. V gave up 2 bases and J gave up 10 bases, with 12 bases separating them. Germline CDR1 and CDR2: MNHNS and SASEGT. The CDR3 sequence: CASSEPRGGSPLHF. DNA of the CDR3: TGTGCCAGCAGTGAACCCAGGGGAGGGTCACCCCTCCACTTT.

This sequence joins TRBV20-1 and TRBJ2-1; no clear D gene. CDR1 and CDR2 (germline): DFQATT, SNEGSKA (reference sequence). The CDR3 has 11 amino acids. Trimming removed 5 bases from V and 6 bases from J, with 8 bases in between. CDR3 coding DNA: TGCAGTGCTTCGAATAGCAATGAGCAGTTCTTC. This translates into CSASNSNEQFF.

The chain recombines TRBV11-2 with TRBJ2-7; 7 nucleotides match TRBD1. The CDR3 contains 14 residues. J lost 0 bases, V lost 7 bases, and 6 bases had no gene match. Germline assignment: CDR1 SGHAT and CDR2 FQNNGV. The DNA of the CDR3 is TGTGCCAGCACCCAACAGGGGTTCTCCTACGAGCAGTACTTC. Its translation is CASTQQGFSYEQYF.

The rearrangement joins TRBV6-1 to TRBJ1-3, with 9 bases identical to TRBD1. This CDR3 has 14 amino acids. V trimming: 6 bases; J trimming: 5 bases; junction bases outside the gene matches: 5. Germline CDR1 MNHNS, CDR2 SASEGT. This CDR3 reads CASSRDRERNTIYF. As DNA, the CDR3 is TGTGCCAGCAGCCGGGACAGGGAACGAAACACCATATATTTT.

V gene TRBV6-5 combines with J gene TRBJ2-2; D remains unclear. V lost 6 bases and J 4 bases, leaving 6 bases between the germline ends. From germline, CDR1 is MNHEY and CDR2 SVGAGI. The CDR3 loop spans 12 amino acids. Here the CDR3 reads CASSAPTGELFF. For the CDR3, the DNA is TGTGCCAGCAGCGCGCCCACCGGGGAGCTGTTTTTT.

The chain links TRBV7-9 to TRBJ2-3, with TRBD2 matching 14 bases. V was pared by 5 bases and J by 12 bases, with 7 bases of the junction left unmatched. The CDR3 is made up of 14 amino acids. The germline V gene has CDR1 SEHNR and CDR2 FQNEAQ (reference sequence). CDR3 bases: TGTGCCAGCAGCCCTAAGGGACTAGCGGGGGCTCAGTATTTT. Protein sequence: CASSPKGLAGAQYF.

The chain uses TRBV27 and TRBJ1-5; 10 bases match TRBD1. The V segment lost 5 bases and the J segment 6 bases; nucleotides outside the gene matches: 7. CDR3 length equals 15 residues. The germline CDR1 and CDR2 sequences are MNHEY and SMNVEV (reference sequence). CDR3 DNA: TGTGCCAGCAGTCCGCAGGACAGGGGGGGTCAGCCCCAGCATTTT. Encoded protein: CASSPQDRGGQPQHF.

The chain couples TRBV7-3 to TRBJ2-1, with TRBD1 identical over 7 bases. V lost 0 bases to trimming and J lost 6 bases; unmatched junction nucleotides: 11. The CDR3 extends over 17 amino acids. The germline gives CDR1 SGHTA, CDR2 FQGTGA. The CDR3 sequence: CASSLTGQGGGRNEQFF. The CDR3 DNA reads TGTGCCAGCAGCTTAACGGGGCAAGGGGGCGGACGCAATGAGCAGTTCTTC.

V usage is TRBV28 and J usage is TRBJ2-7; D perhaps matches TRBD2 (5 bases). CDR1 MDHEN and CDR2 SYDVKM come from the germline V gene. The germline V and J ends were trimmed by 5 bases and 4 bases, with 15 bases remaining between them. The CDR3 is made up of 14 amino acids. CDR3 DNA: TGTGCCAGCAGTCCGGGGAATCCCCCTTACGAGCAGTACTTC. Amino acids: CASSPGNPPYEQYF.

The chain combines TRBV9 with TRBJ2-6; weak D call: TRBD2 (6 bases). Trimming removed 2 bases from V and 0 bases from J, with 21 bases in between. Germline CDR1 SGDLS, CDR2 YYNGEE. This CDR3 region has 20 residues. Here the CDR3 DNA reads TGTGCCAGCAGCGTCCCCGGAGGGCCAGGGTTTCACTCTGGGGCCAACGTCCTGACTTTC. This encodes CASSVPGGPGFHSGANVLTF.

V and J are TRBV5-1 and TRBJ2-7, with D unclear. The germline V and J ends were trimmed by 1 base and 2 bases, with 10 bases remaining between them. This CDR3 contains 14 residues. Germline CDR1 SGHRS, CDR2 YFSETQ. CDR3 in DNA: TGCGCCAGCAGCTTGACTACGGATACCTACGAGCAGTACTTC. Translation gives CASSLTTDTYEQYF.

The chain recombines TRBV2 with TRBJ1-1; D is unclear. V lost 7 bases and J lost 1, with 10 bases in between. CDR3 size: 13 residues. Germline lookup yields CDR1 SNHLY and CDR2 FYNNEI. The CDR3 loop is CASKLSENTEAFF. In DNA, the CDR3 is TGTGCCAGCAAACTCAGCGAGAACACTGAAGCTTTCTTT.

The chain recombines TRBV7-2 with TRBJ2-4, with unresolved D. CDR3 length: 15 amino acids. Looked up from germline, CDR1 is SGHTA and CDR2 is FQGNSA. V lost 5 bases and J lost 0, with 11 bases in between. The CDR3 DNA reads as TGTGCCAGCAGCCCTTCAGCGCGAGCCAAAAACATTCAGTACTTC. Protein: CASSPSARAKNIQYF.

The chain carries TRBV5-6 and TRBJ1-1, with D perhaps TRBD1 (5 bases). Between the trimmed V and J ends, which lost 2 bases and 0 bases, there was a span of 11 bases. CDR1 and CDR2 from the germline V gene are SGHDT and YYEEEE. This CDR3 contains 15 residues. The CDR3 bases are TGTGCCAGCAGCTTAGTGGCAGGGATGAACACTGAAGCTTTCTTT. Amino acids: CASSLVAGMNTEAFF.

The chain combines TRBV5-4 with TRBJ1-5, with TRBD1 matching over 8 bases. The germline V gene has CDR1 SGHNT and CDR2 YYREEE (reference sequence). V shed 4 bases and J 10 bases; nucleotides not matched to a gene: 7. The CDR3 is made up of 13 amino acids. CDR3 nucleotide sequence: TGTGCCAGCAGCATAAAGACAGGGGCTCCCCAGCATTTT. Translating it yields CASSIKTGAPQHF.

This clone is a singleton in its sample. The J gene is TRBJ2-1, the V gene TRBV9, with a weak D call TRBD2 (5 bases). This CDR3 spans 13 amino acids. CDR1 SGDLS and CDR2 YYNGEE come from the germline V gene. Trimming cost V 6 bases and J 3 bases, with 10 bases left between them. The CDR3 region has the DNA TGTGCCAGCAATTACGAGGGCTACAATGAGCAGTTCTTC. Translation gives CASNYEGYNEQFF.

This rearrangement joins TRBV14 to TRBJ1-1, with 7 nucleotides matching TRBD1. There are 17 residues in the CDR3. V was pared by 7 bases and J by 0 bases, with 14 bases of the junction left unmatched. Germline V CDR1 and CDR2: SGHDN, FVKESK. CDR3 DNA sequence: TGTGCCAGCACCGGGATAGCAGGGACAGTTATGAACACTGAAGCTTTCTTT. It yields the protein CASTGIAGTVMNTEAFF.

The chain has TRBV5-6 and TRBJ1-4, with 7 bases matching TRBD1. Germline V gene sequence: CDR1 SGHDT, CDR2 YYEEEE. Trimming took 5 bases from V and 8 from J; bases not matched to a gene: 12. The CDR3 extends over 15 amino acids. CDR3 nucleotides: TGTGCCAGCAGTTCACCAGGGGGAAACCGCGAAAAACTGTTTTTT. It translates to CASSSPGGNREKLFF. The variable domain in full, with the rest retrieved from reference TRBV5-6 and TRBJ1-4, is DAGVTQSPTHLIKTRGQQVTLRCSPKSGHDTVSWYQQALGQGPQFIFQYYEEEERQRGNFPDRFSGHQFPNYSSELNVNALLLGDSALYLCASSSPGGNREKLFFGSGTQLSVL.

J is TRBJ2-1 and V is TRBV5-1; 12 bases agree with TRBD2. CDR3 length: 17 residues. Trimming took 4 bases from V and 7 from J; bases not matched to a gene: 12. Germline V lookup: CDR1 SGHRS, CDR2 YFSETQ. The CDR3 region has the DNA TGCGCCAGCAGCCGAAATCGACTAGCGGGGGCCACGAATGAGCAGTTCTTC. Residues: CASSRNRLAGATNEQFF.

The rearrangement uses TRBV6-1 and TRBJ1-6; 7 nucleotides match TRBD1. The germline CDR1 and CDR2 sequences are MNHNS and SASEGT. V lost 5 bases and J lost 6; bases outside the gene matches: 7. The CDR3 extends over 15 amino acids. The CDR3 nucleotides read TGTGCCAGCAGTTCCCGGGACAGAACTAATTCACCCCTCCACTTT. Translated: CASSSRDRTNSPLHF.

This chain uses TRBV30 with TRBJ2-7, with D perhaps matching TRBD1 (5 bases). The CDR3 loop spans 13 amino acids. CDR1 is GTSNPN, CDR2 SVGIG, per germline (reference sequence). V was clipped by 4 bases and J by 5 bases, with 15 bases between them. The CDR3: CAWTVGVLNEQYF. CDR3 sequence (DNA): TGTGCCTGGACCGTAGGGGTCCTTAACGAGCAGTACTTC.

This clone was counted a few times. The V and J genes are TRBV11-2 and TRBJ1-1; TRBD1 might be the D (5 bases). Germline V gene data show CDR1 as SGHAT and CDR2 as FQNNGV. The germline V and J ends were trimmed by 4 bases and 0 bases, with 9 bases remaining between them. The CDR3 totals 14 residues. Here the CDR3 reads CASSWGRMNTEAFF. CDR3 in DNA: TGTGCCAGCAGCTGGGGCAGGATGAACACTGAAGCTTTCTTT.

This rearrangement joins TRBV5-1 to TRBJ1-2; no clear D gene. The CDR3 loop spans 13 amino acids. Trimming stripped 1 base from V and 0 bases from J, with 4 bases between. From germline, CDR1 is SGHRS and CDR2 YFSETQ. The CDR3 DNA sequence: TGCGCCAGCAGCTTGCAGACTAACTATGGCTACACCTTC. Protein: CASSLQTNYGYTF.